This T cell receptor (beta chain) was sequenced for a study of control samples from healthy donors and cancer patients. CDR1 SGHVS and CDR2 FQNEAQ come from the germline V gene. Trimming removed 4 bases from V and 7 bases from J; junction bases left unmatched: 9. The CDR3 spans 14 residues. The data were produced by immunoSEQ multiplex PCR, yet TCRdb's version contains in-frame clones alone and is incomplete. The sample lists roughly 68,000 clones, 75% to 85% seen once, with around 16% in the top ten. The sample comprised blood. The V and J genes are TRBV7-8 and TRBJ2-5, with 7 nucleotides matching TRBD2. This clonotype originated in a man aged 60 to 75 in good health. CDR3 sequence: CASSSGAGEGTQYF. In DNA, the CDR3 is TGTGCCAGCAGCTCCGGAGCCGGGGAGGGGACCCAGTACTTC. Variable domain in full (rest from reference TRBV7-8 and TRBJ2-5): GAGVSQSPRYKVAKRGQDVALRCDPISGHVSLFWYQQALGQGPEFLTYFQNEAQLDKSGLPSDRFFAERPEGSVSTLKIQRTQQEDSAVYLCASSSGAGEGTQYFGPGTRLLVL.